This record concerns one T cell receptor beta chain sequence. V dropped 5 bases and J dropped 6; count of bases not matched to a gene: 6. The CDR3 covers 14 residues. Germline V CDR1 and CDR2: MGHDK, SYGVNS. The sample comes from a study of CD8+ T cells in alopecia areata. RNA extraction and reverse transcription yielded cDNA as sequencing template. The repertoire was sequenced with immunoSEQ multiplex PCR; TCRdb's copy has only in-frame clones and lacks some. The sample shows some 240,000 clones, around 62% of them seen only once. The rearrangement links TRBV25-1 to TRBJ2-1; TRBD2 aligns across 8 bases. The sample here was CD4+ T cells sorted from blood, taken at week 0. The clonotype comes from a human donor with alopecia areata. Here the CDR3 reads CASSSLAGINEQFF. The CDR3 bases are TGTGCCAGCAGTTCGCTAGCGGGTATCAATGAGCAGTTCTTC. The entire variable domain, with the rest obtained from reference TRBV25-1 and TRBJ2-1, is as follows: EADIYQTPRYLVIGTGKKITLECSQTMGHDKMYWYQQDPGMELHLIHYSYGVNSTEKGDLSSESTVSRIRTEHFPLTLESARPSHTSQYLCASSSLAGINEQFFGPGTRLTVL.